These T cell receptor beta chains were read from a single sample in a study of memory CD4+ T cells and cytomegalovirus serostatus. The repertoire was sequenced with immunoSEQ multiplex PCR; TCRdb's copy has only in-frame clones and lacks some. The table records fewer than 90,000 clones, around 82% of them present only once. Sequencing was done on a sample of memory CD4+ T cells from blood. The receptors here all came from an adult in good health and CMV-seropositive. CDR3s leave out the opening cysteine and the closing phenylalanine or tryptophan. The order of the fields is V gene, D gene, J gene, CDR3 protein. A D gene is named only where the DNA matches it firmly.

v_call: TRBV7-9
d_call: NA
j_call: TRBJ2-7
cdr3_aa: ASSLRTDAGSEQY

v_call: TRBV5-4
d_call: TRBD2
j_call: TRBJ2-1
cdr3_aa: ASSVKRGQNNEQF

v_call: TRBV19
d_call: TRBD2
j_call: TRBJ2-1
cdr3_aa: ASSIPAGGFNEQF

v_call: TRBV7-2
d_call: NA
j_call: TRBJ1-6
cdr3_aa: ASSHPPDSPLH

v_call: TRBV27
d_call: TRBD1
j_call: TRBJ1-4
cdr3_aa: ASSAQRDREREKLF

v_call: TRBV10-3
d_call: NA
j_call: TRBJ1-2
cdr3_aa: AIKEGGSGNYGYT

v_call: TRBV6-1
d_call: NA
j_call: TRBJ1-1
cdr3_aa: ASSARMNTEAF

v_call: TRBV5-4
d_call: NA
j_call: TRBJ2-5
cdr3_aa: ASSQRRGVGETQY

v_call: TRBV9
d_call: NA
j_call: TRBJ2-1
cdr3_aa: ASSVGGIDRRYNEQF

v_call: TRBV18
d_call: NA
j_call: TRBJ1-6
cdr3_aa: ASSPQGLGNSPLH

v_call: TRBV10-1
d_call: NA
j_call: TRBJ2-7
cdr3_aa: ASSDGFSYEQY

v_call: TRBV6-6
d_call: NA
j_call: TRBJ1-2
cdr3_aa: ASSYGGENYGYT

v_call: TRBV18
d_call: TRBD1
j_call: TRBJ2-7
cdr3_aa: ASSQRTGPTPFYEQY

v_call: TRBV9
d_call: NA
j_call: TRBJ1-1
cdr3_aa: ASSVAIGREGAF

v_call: TRBV4-1
d_call: NA
j_call: TRBJ1-5
cdr3_aa: ASSQDRNQPQH

v_call: TRBV2
d_call: NA
j_call: TRBJ1-4
cdr3_aa: ASRWAYLNEKLF

v_call: TRBV19
d_call: NA
j_call: TRBJ1-3
cdr3_aa: ASSWGSGNTIY

v_call: TRBV19
d_call: TRBD1
j_call: TRBJ1-3
cdr3_aa: ASSRDRGPGNTIY

v_call: TRBV30
d_call: TRBD1
j_call: TRBJ1-1
cdr3_aa: AWSGQGGTEAF

v_call: TRBV10-1
d_call: TRBD1
j_call: TRBJ1-1
cdr3_aa: ASSSGPGQGYTTEAF

v_call: TRBV11-3
d_call: NA
j_call: TRBJ2-1
cdr3_aa: ASSLLGRAEQF

v_call: TRBV12-5
d_call: TRBD1
j_call: TRBJ2-1
cdr3_aa: ASGLVTGGSYNEQF

v_call: TRBV30
d_call: NA
j_call: TRBJ2-5
cdr3_aa: AWSRDRQETQY

v_call: TRBV30
d_call: NA
j_call: TRBJ2-7
cdr3_aa: AWSSRVGSYEQY

v_call: TRBV10-3
d_call: NA
j_call: TRBJ2-5
cdr3_aa: AISERETQY

v_call: TRBV19
d_call: TRBD2
j_call: TRBJ2-3
cdr3_aa: ASSIGAGESTDTQY

v_call: TRBV6-5
d_call: NA
j_call: TRBJ1-2
cdr3_aa: ASSRLNYGYT

v_call: TRBV11-2
d_call: TRBD2
j_call: TRBJ2-1
cdr3_aa: ASSQTSGGEQF

v_call: TRBV18
d_call: NA
j_call: TRBJ2-3
cdr3_aa: ASSLFSGATDTQY

v_call: TRBV19
d_call: NA
j_call: TRBJ2-2
cdr3_aa: ASSIGPSGAGAGELF

v_call: TRBV19
d_call: NA
j_call: TRBJ2-1
cdr3_aa: ASSPIDNEQF

v_call: TRBV2
d_call: NA
j_call: TRBJ2-1
cdr3_aa: ASRRLLKGLNEQF

v_call: TRBV13
d_call: NA
j_call: TRBJ2-5
cdr3_aa: ASSLTQETQY

v_call: TRBV2
d_call: NA
j_call: TRBJ1-1
cdr3_aa: ASSERSGGNTEAF

v_call: TRBV11-3
d_call: NA
j_call: TRBJ1-4
cdr3_aa: ASREAATNEKLF

v_call: TRBV15
d_call: NA
j_call: TRBJ2-5
cdr3_aa: ATSRARTRQETQY

v_call: TRBV30
d_call: TRBD1
j_call: TRBJ2-1
cdr3_aa: AWSTGTGSNEQF

v_call: TRBV5-1
d_call: NA
j_call: TRBJ1-6
cdr3_aa: ASSLGQVDSPLH

v_call: TRBV6-6
d_call: NA
j_call: TRBJ2-7
cdr3_aa: ASSRGAGAEQY

v_call: TRBV7-9
d_call: NA
j_call: TRBJ1-2
cdr3_aa: ASKTDTNYGYT

v_call: TRBV13
d_call: NA
j_call: TRBJ2-7
cdr3_aa: ASSLSNYEQY

v_call: TRBV11-3
d_call: NA
j_call: TRBJ2-3
cdr3_aa: ASSSWPWGGRVDTDTQY

v_call: TRBV28
d_call: TRBD2
j_call: TRBJ2-7
cdr3_aa: ASSLSGGISYEQY

v_call: TRBV10-3
d_call: NA
j_call: TRBJ2-2
cdr3_aa: AISGAGETGELF

v_call: TRBV6-5
d_call: NA
j_call: TRBJ1-1
cdr3_aa: ASSQFRWTEAF

v_call: TRBV27
d_call: TRBD2
j_call: TRBJ2-3
cdr3_aa: ASSFRGTSGGHRTDTQY

v_call: TRBV6-5
d_call: NA
j_call: TRBJ1-4
cdr3_aa: ASSYSQAGGNEKLF

v_call: TRBV2
d_call: TRBD2
j_call: TRBJ2-2
cdr3_aa: ASSRTSGRTGELF

v_call: TRBV29-1
d_call: NA
j_call: TRBJ1-2
cdr3_aa: SVTKGSNFEGT